Listed below are T cell receptor beta chains from one sample, sequenced in a study of OX40 agonist ivuxolimab in advanced cancers. Data came from immunoSEQ multiplex PCR; TCRdb stores just in-frame clones and leaves some out. The sample carries 80,000 to 100,000 clones, around 85% recorded once. The sequences come from CD4+ or CD8+ T cells sorted from blood, collected in a trial of the OX40 agonist ivuxolimab. These receptors were collected from an adult with an advanced solid tumor such as melanoma, head and neck, liver or kidney cancer. Both conserved end residues are trimmed from each CDR3. The D gene is left open where the match is weak.

d_call	v_call	cdr3_length	cdr3_aa
TRBD2	TRBV19	13	ATRGGDYAKNIQY
.	TRBV6-5	14	ASSSPREGGKAEAF
.	TRBV5-5	13	ASSLVGPFGYEQY
.	TRBV29-1	10	SVEEFADTQY
.	TRBV29-1	13	SVDRLGPPNTEAF
.	TRBV27	11	ASSFSGGYEQY
TRBD1	TRBV5-1	12	ASSTGQGGTEAF
.	TRBV7-8	12	ASSPPVRRETQY
.	TRBV5-4	14	ASSRGGKSGANVLT
TRBD2	TRBV13	14	ASSPPGLATNNEQF
.	TRBV6-6	10	ASYRVDYDYT
.	TRBV2	11	ASSETGLRGYT
TRBD2	TRBV5-1	13	ASSLSGSSYNEQF
.	TRBV5-5	13	ASSFEVASGNTIY
.	TRBV7-9	11	ASSWGSNTEAF
.	TRBV9	13	ASSVNSFSGNTIY
.	TRBV5-1	12	ASSLAIATGELF
.	TRBV10-3	14	AISDSNQGQGYGYT
.	TRBV28	11	ASSLSGRNVLT
TRBD1	TRBV29-1	12	SVEGTGLGYGYT
.	TRBV30	10	AWSGQWVEAF
TRBD2	TRBV5-8	13	ASSGGGGFYNEQF
.	TRBV6-6	13	ASSLQGNVNQPQH
TRBD1	TRBV5-8	13	ASSSGTGATGELF
.	TRBV19	14	ASSIKLDREYSPLH
.	TRBV11-2	9	ASSLAYEQY
.	TRBV20-1	6	SARPAF
.	TRBV28	11	ASRTGSVREQY
.	TRBV6-5	12	ASRPGDAYNEQF
TRBD1	TRBV28	14	ASSLTGQGNSGELF